These 10 T cell receptor beta chains share one sample of origin, sequenced in a study of spatial heterogeneity in lung cancer. TCRdb used MiXCR to reprocess the 5' RACE reads, holding one entry per CDR3 protein. The sample lists some 30,000 distinct CDR3 sequences, under 11% occurring once. Described time point: blood at routine non-recurrence follow-up after resection. The source material was PBMCs, sampled at follow-up. Receptors originate from a female donor with early-stage non-small cell lung cancer.

This clonotype was picked up a small number of times. The chain links TRBV10-3 to TRBJ2-3; possibly TRBD2 for D (6 bases). This CDR3 has 11 residues. V lost 8 bases and J 3 bases, leaving 6 bases between the germline ends. Germline values: CDR1 ENHRY, CDR2 SYGVKD. In nucleotides, the CDR3 is TGTGCCATCGGGGGGACAGATACGCAGTATTTT. Encoded protein: CAIGGTDTQYF.

This clonotype was detected only a few times. The J gene is TRBJ1-6, the V gene TRBV7-8; D is uncertain. Deletions cut 3 bases from V and 10 bases from J, with 10 bases between. In germline, CDR1 is SGHVS, CDR2 FQNEAQ. This CDR3 has 13 residues. This CDR3 is CASSFGDGSPLHF. The DNA for the CDR3 is TGTGCCAGCAGCTTCGGGGATGGCTCACCCCTCCACTTT.

CDR3 nucleotide sequence: TGCAGCGTTCGGACAGACTATGGCTACACCTTC. Residues: CSVRTDYGYTF. The chain uses TRBV29-1 and TRBJ1-2; the D gene is possibly TRBD1 (6 bases). This CDR3 region has 11 residues. The germline V and J ends were trimmed by 5 bases and 3 bases, with 7 bases remaining between them. Germline CDR1 and CDR2: SQVTM and ANQGSEA. Full variable domain (outside the CDR3, taken from reference TRBV29-1 and TRBJ1-2): SAVISQKPSRDICQRGTSLTIQCQVDSQVTMMFWYRQQPGQSLTLIATANQGSEATYESGFVIDKFPISRPNLTFSTLTVSNMSPEDSSIYLCSVRTDYGYTFGSGTRLTVV.

This clonotype was counted ten times or more. CDR3 bases: TGTGCCAGCAGCCCAGGACAGGGCCCAACTAATGAAAAACTGTTTTTT. As protein: CASSPGQGPTNEKLFF. The rearrangement joins TRBV7-2 to TRBJ1-4; 8 bases align to TRBD1. The germline CDR1 and CDR2 sequences are SGHTA and FQGNSA. The CDR3 has 16 amino acids. With V trimmed by 5 bases and J by 0 bases, 5 bases remained unmatched.

In this sample, this clonotype turned up many times. CDR3 region: CARVRCSNYGYTF. Here the CDR3 DNA reads TGTGCCAGAGTCCGATGCAGCAACTATGGCTACACCTTC. V usage is TRBV21-1 and J usage is TRBJ1-2. TRBV21-1 is given as a pseudogene. The CDR3 consists of 13 residues.

This clonotype appeared many times. The rearrangement joins TRBV10-3 to TRBJ1-5; 9 bases align to TRBD1. The germline gives CDR1 ENHRY, CDR2 SYGVKD. There are 15 residues in the CDR3. The J segment lost 1 base and the V segment lost 6 bases, leaving 4 bases of the junction unmatched. This CDR3 is CAIREDRGSNQPQHF. CDR3 sequence (DNA): TGTGCCATCAGGGAGGACAGGGGAAGCAATCAGCCCCAGCATTTT.

The V and J genes are TRBV27 and TRBJ2-3; D gene uncertain. The V gene lost 5 bases and the J gene lost 5 bases, with 11 bases spanning the gap. The CDR3 contains 13 residues. Germline V lookup: CDR1 MNHEY, CDR2 SMNVEV (reference sequence). DNA for the CDR3: TGTGCCAGCAGTCCGTCGACTCAAGATACGCAGTATTTT. Its translation: CASSPSTQDTQYF.

The gene calls are TRBV27 and TRBJ1-2, with no clear D. V shed 3 bases and J shed 0 bases, with 11 bases lying between them. The CDR3 is 15 amino acids. Per germline, CDR1 MNHEY and CDR2 SMNVEV (reference sequence). CDR3 bases: TGTGCCAGCAGTTTTACGGGGAGGACTAACTATGGCTACACCTTC. This sequence encodes CASSFTGRTNYGYTF.

Points on this clonotype: This may arise from a read error, as a much more abundant clone is one base away. This chain links TRBV18 with TRBJ2-1; tentative D call: TRBD1 (7 bases). The J call is uncertain, as TRBJ2-7 better fits the DNA end. From germline, CDR1 is KGHSH and CDR2 LQKENI. This CDR3 has 15 residues. The CDR3 spells CASSPGRGVYNEQYF. The CDR3 DNA follows: TGTGCCAGCTCACCAGGCAGGGGGGTCTACAATGAGCAGTACTTC.

The chain carries TRBV19 and TRBJ2-2; D gene unclear. CDR1 LNHDA and CDR2 SQIVND come from the germline V gene (reference sequence). CDR3 length: 15 residues. V dropped 3 bases and J dropped 0 bases, with 8 bases sitting between them. CDR3 in DNA: TGTGCCAGTAGTATCTCCAGCCCGAACACCGGGGAGCTGTTTTTT. Its protein is CASSISSPNTGELFF.